The 11 T cell receptor beta chains reported below all come from one sample, sequenced in a study of metastatic and nonmetastatic thyroid tumors. TCRdb ran MiXCR on the PCR reads. The sample records about 27,000 clones, 16% being singletons. Every patient was untreated before thyroid surgery. Sequenced: blood. The receptors originated from a male donor with papillary thyroid cancer or a benign thyroid nodule (not recorded which). Some clones in this sample may be carry-over from other donors' samples.

This clone was detected a few times. This chain connects TRBV5-5 to TRBJ1-5, with 8 positions matching TRBD1. The V and J ends lost 6 bases and 7 bases, in that order; junction bases with no gene match: 12. This CDR3 contains 15 residues. From germline, CDR1 is SGHKS and CDR2 YYEKEE (reference sequence). CDR3 in amino acids: CASIFRQGAGQPQHF. The CDR3 DNA reads TGTGCCAGCATCTTTAGGCAGGGGGCAGGGCAGCCCCAGCATTTT.

This clone was detected many times. The chain has TRBV9 and TRBJ2-1; D unclear. The CDR3 extends over 13 amino acids. Germline V gene sequence: CDR1 SGDLS, CDR2 YYNGEE. Trimming left V 0 bases short and J 5 bases short, with 6 bases between. The CDR3 sequence: CASSVVPDNEQFF. CDR3 bases: TGTGCCAGCAGCGTAGTCCCGGACAATGAGCAGTTCTTC.

This clone was detected ten times or more. This chain links TRBV7-9 with TRBJ2-4; possibly TRBD1 for D (5 bases). This CDR3 region has 16 residues. The V end was cut by 1 base, the J end by 4 bases, with 14 bases between. Per the germline V gene, CDR1 is SEHNR and CDR2 is FQNEAQ (reference sequence). The CDR3 region has the DNA TGTGCCAGCAGCTTAGGGGCAGGGATCGTAAAAAACATTCAGTACTTC. Protein product: CASSLGAGIVKNIQYF.

This clone was found many times. The CDR3, as DNA: TGTGCCAGCAGCTTAGGGACAGGGGGCGCGAATGGCTACACCTTC. Its translation: CASSLGTGGANGYTF. This chain connects TRBV7-6 to TRBJ1-2, with 11 nucleotides matching TRBD1. Germline CDR1 SGHVS, CDR2 FNYEAQ. Unmatched junction bases numbered 4, after V lost 1 base and J lost 6 bases. This CDR3 spans 15 amino acids.

Judged by abundance, this clone is medium-sized. The chain has TRBV6-2 or TRBV6-3 and TRBJ2-7; perhaps TRBD2 as D (6 bases). CDR3 length equals 13 residues. V was shortened by 4 bases and J by 3 bases, with 10 bases between the two germline ends. The V gene's germline CDR1 is MNHEY and CDR2 SVGEGT. The DNA for the CDR3 is TGTGCCAGCAGTTCCGGGAGCTTCTACGAGCAGTACTTC. Translated, it gives CASSSGSFYEQYF.

This clone was seen ten or more times. V usage is TRBV9 and J usage is TRBJ2-7; D perhaps matches TRBD2 (6 bases). Germline loops: CDR1 SGDLS, CDR2 YYNGEE. This CDR3 has 16 amino acids. Trimming shortened V by 4 bases and J by 2 bases, and 19 bases separated the two germline ends. The CDR3 coding sequence is TGTGCCAGCAGCCCGTGGCCGCTAGCGAACGCCTACGAGCAGTACTTC. It yields the protein CASSPWPLANAYEQYF.

In its sample, this clone was seen many times. The V and J genes are TRBV20-1 and TRBJ2-3; D is undetermined. This CDR3 is 13 amino acids long. The germline CDR1 and CDR2 sequences are DFQATT and SNEGSKA (reference sequence). The V gene lost 3 bases and the J gene lost 1 base, with 8 bases spanning the gap. CDR3 nucleotide sequence: TGCAGTGCTAGCCAGCAGGGCACAGATACGCAGTATTTT. As protein: CSASQQGTDTQYF.

The chain combines TRBV20-1 with TRBJ1-2; 8 bases line up with TRBD1. From germline, CDR1 is DFQATT and CDR2 SNEGSKA (reference sequence). This CDR3 spans 16 amino acids. J gave up 3 bases and V 0 bases, and 9 bases lay outside the gene matches. The chain's CDR3 is CSARDIGDRGYYGYTF. CDR3 nucleotide sequence: TGCAGTGCTAGAGATATTGGTGACAGGGGCTACTATGGCTACACCTTC.

By share of the sample, this clone is medium-sized. The rearrangement links TRBV28 to TRBJ1-1; D is unresolved. From germline, CDR1 is MDHEN and CDR2 SYDVKM. Trimming cost V 6 bases and J 0 bases, with 11 bases left between them. The CDR3 loop spans 14 amino acids. The CDR3 nucleotides are TGTGCCAGCAGGCTCCCGGCAGTGAACACTGAAGCTTTCTTT. Translation gives CASRLPAVNTEAFF. The whole variable domain, remainder taken from reference TRBV28 and TRBJ1-1, is DVKVTQSSRYLVKRTGEKVFLECVQDMDHENMFWYRQDPGLGLRLIYFSYDVKMKEKGDIPEGYSVSREKKERFSLILESASTNQTSMYLCASRLPAVNTEAFFGQGTRLTVV.

For this clone: It is likely a read error, because the conserved phenylalanine at the end of the CDR3 is missing. The chain is built from TRBV7-6 and TRBJ1-2; TRBD1 might be the D (6 bases). The CDR3 is 15 amino acids. Germline loops: CDR1 SGHVS, CDR2 FNYEAQ. The ends were cut back, 4 bases at V and 8 bases at J, with 20 bases in the middle. The CDR3 DNA reads as TGTGCCAGCAGCTCCGATATCTCAGGGGAGCGGGGCTACACCCTC. Translation: CASSSDISGERGYTL.

This clone was seen ten or more times. The chain has TRBV15 and TRBJ2-7, with 13 bases lining up with TRBD2. Germline CDR1 reads LNHNV; CDR2 reads YYDKDF (reference sequence). This CDR3 region has 15 residues. J gave up 3 bases and V 5 bases, and 4 bases lay outside the gene matches. CDR3 DNA: TGTGCCACCAGCTTTGGGACTAGCGGGAACTACGAGCAGTACTTC. The encoded protein is CATSFGTSGNYEQYF.